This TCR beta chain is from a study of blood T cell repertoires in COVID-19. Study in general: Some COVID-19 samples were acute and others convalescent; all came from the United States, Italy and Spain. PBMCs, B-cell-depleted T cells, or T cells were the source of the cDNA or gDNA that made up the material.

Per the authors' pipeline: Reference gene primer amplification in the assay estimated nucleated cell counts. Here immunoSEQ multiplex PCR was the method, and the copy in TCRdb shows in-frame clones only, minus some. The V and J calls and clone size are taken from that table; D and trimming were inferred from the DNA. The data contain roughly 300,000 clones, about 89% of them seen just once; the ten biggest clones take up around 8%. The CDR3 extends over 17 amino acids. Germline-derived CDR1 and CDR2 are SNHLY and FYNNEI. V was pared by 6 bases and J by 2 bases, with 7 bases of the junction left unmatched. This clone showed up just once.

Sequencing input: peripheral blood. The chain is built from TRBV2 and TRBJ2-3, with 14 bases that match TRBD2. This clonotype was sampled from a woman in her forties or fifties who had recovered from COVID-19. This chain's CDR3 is CASRVGTSGGLTDTQYF. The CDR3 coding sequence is TGTGCCAGCAGGGTTGGGACTAGCGGGGGACTCACAGATACGCAGTATTTT.